The 21 T cell receptor beta chains listed next were all sequenced from one sample in a study of T cell clonality in common variable immunodeficiency. These receptors have no identified antigens. TCRdb's copy holds only in-frame clones and misses some; the assay was immunoSEQ multiplex PCR. The sample holds around 24,000 clones, and no clone turns up only once. Study-wide findings and caveats: Reportedly, TCR beta sequences from common variable immunodeficiency showed fewer deletions and N-nucleotide insertions.

Source material: peripheral blood mononuclear cells. These receptors were collected from a human donor with common variable immunodeficiency.

This clone occurred a few times. Read sequence stops 3 residues before the CDR3 end, and the germline J gene provides the missing end. The chain combines TRBV7-9 with TRBJ2-3, with a possible D match to TRBD1 (5 bases). Trimming left V 9 bases short and J 5 bases short, with 9 bases between. The germline V gene encodes CDR1 SEHNR and CDR2 FQNEAQ (reference sequence). The CDR3 runs to 11 residues. CDR3 sequence reads: CASYRGDTQYF. The sequenced part of the CDR3 DNA is TGTGCCAGTTATAGGGGAGATACG.

This clone came up a few times. From the germline J gene comes the end of the CDR3, since the read stops 3 residues before it. The chain is built from TRBV5-1 and TRBJ2-2, with D perhaps matching TRBD2 (5 bases). The V end lost 4 bases, the J end lost 6 bases, and 22 bases lay between the germline ends. Germline CDR1 is SGHRS and CDR2 is YFSETQ. The CDR3 sequence is 17 residues long. The CDR3: CASSNPVERALAGELFF. The CDR3 bases that were read are TGCGCCAGCAGCAATCCGGTGGAGAGGGCCTTGGCCGGGGAG.

This clone was seen ten or more times. The CDR3 extends 3 residues past the end of the read, so its final part is completed from the germline J gene. The V and J genes are TRBV6-4 and TRBJ2-1; D not resolved. The V end was cut by 3 bases, the J end by 0 bases, with 9 bases between. The CDR3 length is 15 residues. The germline gives CDR1 MRHNA, CDR2 SNTAGT. CDR3 protein: CASSEVYGSYNEQFF. The covered CDR3 bases are TGTGCCAGCAGTGAGGTCTACGGCTCCTACAATGAG.

This clone was picked up a small number of times. The read terminates 3 residues before the CDR3 end, so the remaining end is supplied by the germline J gene. V usage is TRBV7-3 and J usage is TRBJ1-1; no firm D call. The CDR3 is 15 residues long. CDR1 and CDR2 (germline): SGHTA, FQGTGA. V gave up 1 base and J gave up 1 base, with 10 bases separating them. The covered CDR3 bases are TGTGCCAGCAGCTTAAAGGCGGGGTCGAACACTGAA. It specifies CASSLKAGSNTE. The complete CDR3 sequence is CASSLKAGSNTEAFF. Full variable domain (outside the CDR3, taken from reference TRBV7-3 and TRBJ1-1): GAGVSQTPSNKVTEKGKYVELRCDPISGHTALYWYRQSLGQGPEFLIYFQGTGAADDSGLPNDRFFAVRPEGSVSTLKIQRTERGDSAVYLCASSLKAGSNTEAFFGQGTRLTVV.

Notes on this clone: The observed sequence ends 3 residues before the CDR3 terminus, with the missing tail filled in from the germline J gene. This chain connects TRBV19 to TRBJ1-5, with 9 bases identical to TRBD1. J was trimmed by 0 bases and V by 4 bases; bases with no gene match: 13. CDR3 size: 19 residues. Germline V gene lookup returns CDR1 LNHDA and CDR2 SQIVND (reference sequence). Here the CDR3 reads CASSTDTRQGGHSNQPQHF. Partial CDR3 DNA: TGTGCCAGTAGTACCGACACAAGACAGGGGGGGCATAGCAATCAGCCC.

This clone was seen a few times. The read finishes 3 residues shy of the CDR3 end, and the germline J gene is used to complete it. The chain joins TRBV19 to TRBJ1-5; D might be TRBD1 (5 bases). CDR3 length: 14 amino acids. V lost 3 bases and J lost 9, with 15 bases in between. Germline V lookup: CDR1 LNHDA, CDR2 SQIVND (reference sequence). This CDR3 is CASSIQDKTGPQHF. The DNA read from the CDR3 is TGTGCCAGTAGTATCCAGGACAAAACAGGGCCC. Together with reference TRBV19 and TRBJ1-5, the CDR3 gives the full variable domain: DGGITQSPKYLFRKEGQNVTLSCEQNLNHDAMYWYRQDPGQGLRLIYYSQIVNDFQKGDIAEGYSVSREKKESFPLTVTSAQKNPTAFYLCASSIQDKTGPQHFGDGTRLSIL.

This clone occurred many times. Read sequence stops 3 residues before the CDR3 end, and the germline J gene provides the missing end. The gene calls are TRBV7-9 and TRBJ2-3; D ambiguous. Germline V lookup: CDR1 SEHNR, CDR2 FQNEAQ (reference sequence). The CDR3 runs to 15 residues. V was pared by 0 bases and J by 2 bases, with 9 bases between. The CDR3 protein is CASSLAGHYTDTQYF. The sequenced part of the CDR3 DNA is TGTGCCAGCAGCTTAGCTGGTCACTACACAGATACG.

This clone was seen a handful of times. The missing CDR3 end, 3 residues past where the read stops, is filled in from the germline J gene. The genes are TRBV5-1 and TRBJ1-5; the match to TRBD1 covers 9 bases. There are 15 residues in the CDR3. Germline loops: CDR1 SGHRS, CDR2 YFSETQ. Germline trimming cut 4 bases from V and 3 bases from J; bases unmatched to any gene: 5. The CDR3 reads CASSPQGADNQPQHF. The covered CDR3 bases are TGCGCCAGCAGCCCACAGGGGGCGGACAATCAGCCC.

This clone was seen only a few times. The read halts 3 residues ahead of the CDR3 end, with the missing end drawn from the germline J gene. This chain joins TRBV7-6 and TRBJ2-7; 9 positions agree with TRBD1. V dropped 2 bases and J dropped 5; count of bases not matched to a gene: 10. CDR3 size: 16 residues. The germline gives CDR1 SGHVS, CDR2 FNYEAQ. This CDR3 is CASSLRVGQGINEQYF. CDR3 bases read: TGTGCCAGCAGCTTACGGGTCGGACAGGGGATTAACGAG.

This clone was found a few times. Sequencing ends 3 residues short of the CDR3 end; the germline J gene provides the rest. The chain combines TRBV2 with TRBJ2-7; TRBD1 agrees at 8 bases. The CDR3 loop spans 16 amino acids. J was trimmed by 6 bases and V by 2 bases; bases with no gene match: 12. Germline V gene data show CDR1 as SNHLY and CDR2 as FYNNEI. The sequenced CDR3 bases are TGTGCCAGCAGTGAAATGGGGGTCCGGACAGGGATCGAG. Its translation: CASSEMGVRTGIE. The entire CDR3 is CASSEMGVRTGIEQYF.

This clone was observed a handful of times. The read gets to within 3 residues of the CDR3 end, and the germline J gene fills in the rest. V and J are TRBV7-2 and TRBJ2-4; tentative D call: TRBD2 (5 bases). This CDR3 region has 13 residues. The V end lost 5 bases, the J end lost 7 bases, and 12 bases lay between the germline ends. The germline gives CDR1 SGHTA, CDR2 FQGNSA. The DNA read from the CDR3 is TGTGCCAGCAGCAGAAGGCCGGGGAACATT. Translating gives CASSRRPGNI. The entire CDR3 reads CASSRRPGNIQYF.

The sample holds a few counts of this clone. The observed sequence ends 3 residues before the CDR3 terminus, with the missing tail filled in from the germline J gene. The chain recombines TRBV5-1 with TRBJ2-1, with D maybe TRBD2 (6 bases). Per the germline V gene, CDR1 is SGHRS and CDR2 is YFSETQ. The CDR3 has 15 amino acids. V was pared by 4 bases and J by 5 bases, with 16 bases between. Partial CDR3 DNA: TGCGCCAGCAGCGCCGAGGGGACTGTTAACAATGAG. Encoded protein: CASSAEGTVNNE. The whole CDR3 protein reads CASSAEGTVNNEQFF.

This clone was recorded many times. The read comes to an end 3 residues before the CDR3 does, leaving the germline J gene to fill in the end. The V gene is TRBV18, the J gene TRBJ1-1; no clear D gene. CDR1 is KGHSH, CDR2 LQKENI, per germline. The CDR3 runs to 16 residues. V dropped 0 bases and J dropped 1 base, with 12 bases sitting between them. The sequenced part of the CDR3 DNA is TGTGCCAGCTCACCACCTCTGGGCAGACAGAACACTGAA. Its translation: CASSPPLGRQNTE. The whole CDR3 is CASSPPLGRQNTEAFF.

On this clone: The read is 3 residues too short to cover the CDR3 end, so that end is filled in from the germline J gene. This chain uses TRBV20-1 with TRBJ2-3, with D uncertain. Germline values: CDR1 DFQATT, CDR2 SNEGSKA (reference sequence). The CDR3 totals 14 residues. Trimming stripped 3 bases from V and 1 base from J, with 11 bases between. Here the CDR3 reads CSASVAPRTDTQYF. Incomplete CDR3 DNA: TGCAGTGCTAGTGTTGCGCCCCGCACAGATACG.

There are a few counts of this clone. Read data end 3 residues before the CDR3 end; the end is taken from the germline J gene. The J gene is TRBJ2-6, the V gene TRBV7-3; 12 bases are shared with TRBD1. CDR3 length equals 17 residues. Germline CDR1 is SGHTA and CDR2 is FQGTGA. Trimming at V came to 5 bases and at J to 0 bases, leaving 2 bases not matched to a gene. CDR3 DNA (partial): TGTGCCAGCAGCGGGACAGGGGGCGGCTCTGGGGCCAACGTC. It is translated as CASSGTGGGSGANV. The whole CDR3 region reads CASSGTGGGSGANVLTF.

With regard to this clone: The CDR3 end is not reached by the read, which stops 3 residues before it; the germline J gene fills it in. This chain joins TRBV30 and TRBJ1-1; tentatively, D is TRBD1 (6 bases). CDR1 is GTSNPN and CDR2 is SVGIG in the germline V gene (reference sequence). The CDR3 consists of 11 residues. The covered CDR3 bases are TGTGCCTGGAGCCCGAACAGGGTG. Its protein is CAWSPNRV. The complete CDR3 protein is CAWSPNRVAFF.

In regard to this clone: From the germline J gene comes the end of the CDR3, since the read stops 3 residues before it. V gene TRBV7-9 combines with J gene TRBJ2-3, with a possible D match to TRBD2 (5 bases). V was shortened by 5 bases and J by 1 base, with 13 bases between the two germline ends. The CDR3 is made up of 15 amino acids. Germline values: CDR1 SEHNR, CDR2 FQNEAQ (reference sequence). This chain's CDR3 is CASSLLAFGTDTQYF. The CDR3 DNA, read in part, is TGTGCCAGCAGCCTATTAGCGTTTGGCACAGATACG.

A remark on this clone: The read halts 3 residues ahead of the CDR3 end, with the missing end drawn from the germline J gene. The chain has TRBV19 and TRBJ2-1; a weak D match, TRBD2 (5 bases). Germline lookup yields CDR1 LNHDA and CDR2 SQIVND (reference sequence). Deletions cut 4 bases from V and 5 bases from J, with 21 bases between. CDR3 length: 17 amino acids. CDR3 bases read: TGTGCCAGTAGTAGTGGGTACACTCTGCGGGCGGACAATGAG. Protein: CASSSGYTLRADNE. The full CDR3 sequence reads CASSSGYTLRADNEQFF.

In this sample, this clone turned up a few times. The read halts 3 residues ahead of the CDR3 end, with the missing end drawn from the germline J gene. The J gene is TRBJ1-6, the V gene TRBV5-1, with TRBD1 matching over 8 bases. The junction had 7 bases not matched to a gene; V was cut back by 1 base and J by 7 bases. Germline assignment: CDR1 SGHRS and CDR2 YFSETQ. The CDR3 has 16 amino acids. The covered CDR3 bases are TGCGCCAGCAGCTTGACGACAGGGGTCCTCAATTCACCC. It codes for CASSLTTGVLNSP. The CDR3 as a whole reads CASSLTTGVLNSPLHF.

This clone counts as medium-sized (0.01 to 0.1%). The read halts 3 residues ahead of the CDR3 end, with the missing end drawn from the germline J gene. Other DNA sequences of this sample code for an identical CDR3. The rearrangement joins TRBV20-1 to TRBJ2-5; tentative D call: TRBD1 (5 bases). V was cut by 5 bases and J by 4 bases, with 8 bases left in between. Germline CDR1 is DFQATT and CDR2 is SNEGSKA (reference sequence). The CDR3 sequence is 11 residues long. The part of the CDR3 DNA that was read is TGCAGTGCTTCAGGGTCAGAGACC. This codes for CSASGSET. The full-length CDR3 reads as CSASGSETQYF.

This clone is judged medium-sized. The read terminates 3 residues before the CDR3 end, so the remaining end is supplied by the germline J gene. The V and J genes are TRBV18 and TRBJ2-7, with 9 bases that match TRBD2. This CDR3 has 14 residues. J was trimmed by 3 bases and V by 5 bases; bases with no gene match: 5. Germline V gene lookup returns CDR1 KGHSH and CDR2 LQKENI. CDR3 sequence reads: CASSGLAGSYEQYF. CDR3 DNA (partial): TGTGCCAGCTCAGGGCTAGCGGGAAGCTACGAG.